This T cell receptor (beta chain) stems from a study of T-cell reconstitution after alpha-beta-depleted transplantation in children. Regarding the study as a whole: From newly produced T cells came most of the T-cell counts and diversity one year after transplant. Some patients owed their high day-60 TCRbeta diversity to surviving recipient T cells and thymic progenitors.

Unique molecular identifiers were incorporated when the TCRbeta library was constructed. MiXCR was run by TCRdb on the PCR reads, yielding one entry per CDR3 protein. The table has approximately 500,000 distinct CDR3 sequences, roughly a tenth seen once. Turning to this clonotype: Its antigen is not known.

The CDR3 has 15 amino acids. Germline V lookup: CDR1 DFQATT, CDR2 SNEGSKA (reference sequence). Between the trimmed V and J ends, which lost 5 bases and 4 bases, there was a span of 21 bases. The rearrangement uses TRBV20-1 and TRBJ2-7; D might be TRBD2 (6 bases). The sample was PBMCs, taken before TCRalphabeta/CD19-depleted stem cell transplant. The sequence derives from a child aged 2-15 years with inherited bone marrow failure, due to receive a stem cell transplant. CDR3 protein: CSARTDWTGVYEQYF. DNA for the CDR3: TGCAGTGCTCGAACGGACTGGACGGGAGTATACGAGCAGTACTTC.